The rows below give T cell receptor beta chains drawn from one sample of a study of cytomegalovirus exposure and HLA in healthy donors. Produced via immunoSEQ multiplex PCR; TCRdb's table is partial and in-frame only. The data show under 200,000 clones, about 13% seen once. The specimen sequenced was PBMCs. These receptors originate from a man aged 45-60 years in good health and CMV-seropositive. Both conserved end residues are part of each CDR3. A D gene is named only where the DNA matches it firmly. Clone sizes are given selectively: once, few, many, or a class where the clone is expanded.

TRBJ1-3,few,TRBV28,TRBD1,TGTGCCAGCAGGCCGGGACAGAGCTCTGGAAACACCATATATTTT,CASRPGQSSGNTIYF
TRBJ2-3,NA,TRBV9,TRBD2,TGTGCCAGCAGCGTAGATATAGCGGGGGTCACAGATACGCAGTATTTT,CASSVDIAGVTDTQYF
TRBJ1-1,few,TRBV6-1,NA,TGTGCCAGCAGTGATGCGGGTACTGAAGCTTTCTTT,CASSDAGTEAFF
TRBJ1-1,NA,TRBV18,NA,TGTGCCAGCTCACCAAAGGAGGGAGGAGGGACTGAAGCTTTCTTT,CASSPKEGGGTEAFF
TRBJ2-5,NA,TRBV4-3,NA,TGCGCCAGCAGCCAAGAAGCGAGGGGGGGATCCGCAGAGACCCAGTACTTC,CASSQEARGGSAETQYF
TRBJ1-1,few,TRBV5-4,NA,TGTGCCAGCAGCTTGGTTACAGGGCTGAACACTGAAGCTTTCTTT,CASSLVTGLNTEAFF
TRBJ1-5,NA,TRBV18,TRBD1,TGTGCCAGCTCACTAGACAGGGATAGCCAGCCCCAGCATTTT,CASSLDRDSQPQHF
TRBJ2-7,NA,TRBV4-2,TRBD1,TGTGCCAGCAGCCAAGGGCAGGGGGACTACGAGCAGTACTTC,CASSQGQGDYEQYF
TRBJ1-1,NA,TRBV30,NA,TGTGCCTGGAGCCTAATGAACACTGAAGCTTTCTTT,CAWSLMNTEAFF
TRBJ1-2,few,TRBV15,NA,TGTGCCACCAGTACCGACAGCTATGGCTACCCCTTC,CATSTDSYGYPF
TRBJ2-1,few,TRBV5-1,TRBD1,TGCGCCAGCAGCTCCTCGGGACAGGGACCCTTGTCCAGGTTCTTC,CASSSSGQGPLSRFF
TRBJ2-3,few,TRBV5-6,NA,TGTGCCAGCAGCTTGGGGGCAGTGGGCACAGATACGCAGTATTTT,CASSLGAVGTDTQYF
TRBJ1-5,few,TRBV25-1,TRBD1,TGTGCCACCGAAGGTATTGGGACAGATCAGCCCCAGCATTTT,CATEGIGTDQPQHF
TRBJ2-5,few,TRBV28,TRBD2,TGTGCCAGCAGTTGGCTAGCGGAAGGAGAGACCCAGTACTTC,CASSWLAEGETQYF
TRBJ1-6,few,TRBV6-6,NA,TGTGCCAGCACCCTGGGGGGGGGCAATAATAATTCACCCCTCCACTTT,CASTLGGGNNNSPLHF
TRBJ1-1,NA,TRBV5-1,NA,TGCGCCAGCACCACCGGCGGGGGCGGAACTGAAGCTTTCTTT,CASTTGGGGTEAFF
TRBJ2-3,NA,TRBV19,NA,TGTGCCAGTAGTACGACGGGGACTTCTCGTACGCAGTATTTT,CASSTTGTSRTQYF
TRBJ1-1,NA,TRBV5-4,TRBD1,TGTGCCAGCAGCTCAGGACAGGCAGGCACTGAAGCTTTCTTT,CASSSGQAGTEAFF
TRBJ2-5,few,TRBV11-2,NA,TGTGCCAGCAGCTTAGATTTCCGCGATGCACAAGAGACCCAGTACTTC,CASSLDFRDAQETQYF
TRBJ1-1,NA,TRBV12-5,NA,TGTGCTTCGGGGGTGGTCACTGAAGCTTTCTTT,CASGVVTEAFF
TRBJ2-2,few,TRBV7-2,TRBD2,TGTGCCAGCAGCTGGGGCCTAGCGGGGGGGCCCGTCACCGGGGAGCTGTTTTTT,CASSWGLAGGPVTGELFF
TRBJ2-2,NA,TRBV9,TRBD1,TGTGCCAGCAGCGGGCGGACAGGGGACACCGGGGAGCTGTTTTTT,CASSGRTGDTGELFF
TRBJ2-7,few,TRBV30,NA,TGTGCCTGGAGTGTCGGACACCTTCGCGGCGAGCAGTACTTC,CAWSVGHLRGEQYF
TRBJ1-2,few,TRBV7-8,NA,TGTGCCAGCAGCTACGGGGGGGTTTCTCTTCGTGAAGGCTACACCTTC,CASSYGGVSLREGYTF
TRBJ1-2,NA,TRBV11-3,NA,TGTGCCAGCAGCCACCTCCAATCGGGGAGGGACTATGGCTACACCTTC,CASSHLQSGRDYGYTF
TRBJ2-2,NA,TRBV15,NA,TGTGCCACCAGCACGTGGGGGCTTGACACCGGGGAGCTGTTTTTT,CATSTWGLDTGELFF
TRBJ1-2,NA,TRBV30,TRBD1,TGTGCCTGGGGTTGGACAGGGGGATTGGGCTACACCTTC,CAWGWTGGLGYTF
TRBJ1-2,NA,TRBV7-9,TRBD1,TGTGCCAGCAGCCGACAGGGGGCTGTTGTCTATGGCTACACCTTC,CASSRQGAVVYGYTF
TRBJ1-2,few,TRBV6-5,NA,TGTGCCAGCAGTCACGGGGAAGGCTTGGGCGGCTACACCTTC,CASSHGEGLGGYTF
TRBJ1-1,few,TRBV7-9,NA,TGTGCCAGCAGTCCCCTGGGGCGTGAAGCTTTCTTT,CASSPLGREAFF
TRBJ2-1,NA,TRBV10-1,TRBD2,TGCGCCAGCAGTGAACGAGTAGCGGGCTACAATGAGCAGTTCTTC,CASSERVAGYNEQFF
TRBJ2-2,few,TRBV5-1,NA,TGCGCCAGCAGCTTACTAACGAGGGACACCGGGGAGCTGTTTTTT,CASSLLTRDTGELFF
TRBJ1-4,NA,TRBV25-1,TRBD1,TGTGCCAGCAGTGTACCGGGACAGGGAGAAAAACTGTTTTTT,CASSVPGQGEKLFF
TRBJ2-1,NA,TRBV4-2,NA,TGTGCCAGCAGCCTGGAATCCGGGGGACAGCGTAACAATGAGCAGTTCTTC,CASSLESGGQRNNEQFF
TRBJ2-3,NA,TRBV9,NA,TGTGCCAGCAGCGTAATAACGGGGGGCCTTACAGATACGCAGTATTTT,CASSVITGGLTDTQYF
TRBJ2-2,few,TRBV4-2,TRBD1,TGTGCCAGCAGCCAAGAGGGACAGGGGAGCGCCGGGGAGCTGTTTTTT,CASSQEGQGSAGELFF
TRBJ1-1,few,TRBV18,NA,TGTGCCAGCTCACCAATAAACACTGAAGCTTTCTTT,CASSPINTEAFF
TRBJ1-5,few,TRBV19,NA,TGTGCCACGTCGCAGGGTAGAGTCGGCGACCAGCCCCAGCATTTT,CATSQGRVGDQPQHF
TRBJ2-1,few,TRBV29-1,TRBD2,TGCAGCGGGGTGCTAGCGGGAGACAATGAGCAGTTCTTC,CSGVLAGDNEQFF
TRBJ2-5,NA,TRBV7-9,TRBD2,TGTGCCAGCAGCCCCGGAGGCGGGGGAAAAGAGACCCAGTACTTC,CASSPGGGGKETQYF
TRBJ1-2,NA,TRBV27,NA,TGTGCCAGCAGTCCTAGCCCTCAACAGCTTTCTGGCTACACCTTC,CASSPSPQQLSGYTF
TRBJ2-7,few,TRBV5-1,NA,TGCGCCAGCAGCTTGGCCAGGGGCGGTTCCTACGAGCAGTACTTC,CASSLARGGSYEQYF